This T cell receptor beta chain appears in the sequencing data of a study of blood T cell repertoires in COVID-19. With V trimmed by 0 bases and J by 5 bases, 5 bases remained unmatched. Germline CDR1 and CDR2: SGDLS and YYNGEE. This CDR3 has 15 amino acids. Authors' methods: Reference gene primer amplification yielded estimated nucleated cell counts. Data came from immunoSEQ multiplex PCR; TCRdb stores just in-frame clones and leaves some out. The V and J calls and clone size are taken from that table; D and trimming were inferred from the DNA. The table includes some 240,000 clones, 81% detected once. Seattle patients were enrolled while actively infected and followed longitudinally.

The sequenced material came from peripheral blood. The chain employs TRBV9 and TRBJ2-3, with 8 bases that match TRBD2. The sequence derives from a woman of 80 years or more with COVID-19, enrolled during active disease. For the CDR3, the DNA is TGTGCCAGCAGCGTAGATCCGGGGGGGAGAGATACGCAGTATTTT. Protein sequence: CASSVDPGGRDTQYF.